These T cell receptor beta chains were read from a single sample in a study of technical replicates of blood from several donors. Libraries were prepared by immunoSEQ multiplex PCR; TCRdb keeps only in-frame clonotypes and omits some of them. The sample lists some 13,000 clones, 85% to 95% seen once, with 7.4% in the top ten. The source material was PBMCs. The receptors derive from a human donor in good health. Both conserved end residues are part of each CDR3. Clone sizes are given selectively: once, few, many, or a class where the clone is expanded.

j_call v_call clone_size cdr3_aa
TRBJ2-3 TRBV7-8 NA CASSLGTSGRAMTDTQYF
TRBJ2-7 TRBV7-6 NA CASSLAGTGYEQYF
TRBJ1-2 TRBV6-1 NA CASSEGQGAGGYTF
TRBJ1-1 TRBV5-1 NA CASSTLGLPNTEAFF
TRBJ2-7 TRBV2 NA CASSAYLGAGRSYEQYF
TRBJ2-2 TRBV5-1 NA CASSLANINTGELFF
TRBJ2-7 TRBV5-6 NA CASSPSDSSYEQYF
TRBJ1-5 TRBV28 NA CASSSAQPQHF
TRBJ1-3 TRBV28 NA CASSFALNPGQGDFTAGNTIYF
TRBJ1-2 TRBV7-9 NA CASSPNHGRDSGSYGYTF
TRBJ2-7 TRBV30 NA CAYGQVGPSAQYF
TRBJ2-5 TRBV11-2 NA CASSRDYQETQYF
TRBJ1-2 TRBV29-1 NA CSVSQGEDYGYTF
TRBJ2-7 TRBV15 NA CATSMDRDSNEQYF
TRBJ2-7 TRBV18 NA CASSPFPSYEQYF
TRBJ2-1 TRBV19 NA CASSISHRAPNEQFF
TRBJ1-5 TRBV6-1 NA CASSRQGEKDQPQHF
TRBJ2-5 TRBV7-7 once CASSSTTAQETQYF
TRBJ2-1 TRBV7-6 NA CASSLQGAPYNEQFF
TRBJ2-5 TRBV2 NA CASSEGWERETQYF
TRBJ2-1 TRBV6-1 NA CASSEASGSYNEQFF
TRBJ2-2 TRBV2 NA CASSEALQGYGELFF
TRBJ2-2 TRBV2 once CASSEVVVAGELFF
TRBJ2-1 TRBV12-2 NA CASRFRLAGVLSYNEQFF